This paragraph reports one T cell receptor beta chain. Its antigen is not known. The source of the sample is a study of T cells in Graves' hyperthyroidism and ophthalmopathy. Using RNA transcripts as the source, TCR beta CDR3 regions were amplified. The TCR CDR3 was amplified in a first-round RT-PCR using the HTBI primer set. TCRdb processed the multiplex PCR reads anew with MiXCR; each CDR3 protein has one entry. The sample includes around 720,000 distinct CDR3 sequences, 35% seen only once; the top ten take around 31%. Study findings and constraints: The model anticipated ophthalmopathy a median about six months pre-onset.

Germline CDR1 reads SQVTM; CDR2 reads ANQGSEA. The V and J ends lost 4 bases and 4 bases, in that order; junction bases with no gene match: 3. The CDR3 extends over 12 amino acids. Exclusion followed for patients with uncontrolled infection, other autoimmune disease, pregnancy or lactation. Diagnoses rested on clinical symptoms, serum thyroxine and TRAb, thyroid ultrasound and orbital computed tomography. This receptor was obtained from a woman aged 40 to 49 with Graves' hyperthyroidism. This sequence joins TRBV29-1 and TRBJ1-1, with 7 nucleotides matching TRBD1. Specimen: blood. The CDR3 DNA reads TGCAGCGTTGCCCCAGGGGGCACTGAAGCTTTCTTT. This translates into CSVAPGGTEAFF.